Listed here are 23 T cell receptor beta chains from one sample, sequenced in a study of regulatory T cells in long-lasting Graves disease (dated by TCRdb to the early 2020s). The time point tag for this specimen amounts to: persistent/refractory GD, antithyroid drugs over 5 years with positive TRAb. For both TCR sequencing and RNA sequencing, RNA was extracted from PBMCs in TRIzol. Libraries came from multiplex PCR. Sequencing took place on an Illumina HiSeq 4000. iRepertoire HTBI primers and Arm-PCR amplification of CDR3 regions were used to construct TCR beta libraries. The public reads were quality trimmed at Q25 with fastp and then assembled into clones with MiXCR by TCRdb, keeping productive beta chains. CDR3 protein sequences are deduplicated, and each keeps its most common genes and DNA. Recorded for this sample are hundreds of thousands of distinct CDR3 sequences; around 23% of them occurred a single time. The top ten constitute 13% to 15% of the sample.

Sequencing used peripheral blood mononuclear cells (PBMCs), obtained when the disease was refractory, from a patient treated with antithyroid drugs. These receptors originate from a female donor with Graves disease.

The chain links TRBV9 to TRBJ2-2, with D possibly TRBD1 on 6 matching bases. The length of the CDR3 is 17 residues. Germline-derived CDR1 and CDR2 are SGDLS and YYNGEE. Trimming cost V 3 bases and J 2 bases, with 17 bases left between them. The CDR3 region is CASSEGVGAANTGELFF. The DNA of the CDR3 is TGTGCCAGCAGCGAGGGGGTGGGGGCAGCTAACACCGGGGAGCTGTTTTTT.

The chain joins TRBV15 to TRBJ1-5, with D hard to call. In germline, CDR1 is LNHNV, CDR2 YYDKDF (reference sequence). There are 13 residues in the CDR3. V lost 5 bases and J lost 7, with 12 bases in between. CDR3 DNA sequence: TGTGCCACCAGCCCTTCTTTGTACCAGCCCCAGCATTTT. Protein product: CATSPSLYQPQHF.

This clonotype appeared many times. The chain uses TRBV7-9 and TRBJ2-5, with a possible D match to TRBD1 (5 bases). V lost 5 bases, J lost 4 bases, and 11 bases lay in between. The CDR3 length is 13 residues. CDR1 and CDR2 (germline): SEHNR, FQNEAQ (reference sequence). The CDR3 loop reads CASSQRQIETQYF. The CDR3 nucleotides read TGTGCCAGCAGCCAGAGACAGATAGAGACCCAGTACTTC.

V usage is TRBV29-1 and J usage is TRBJ2-5; perhaps TRBD1 as D (7 bases). Germline lookup yields CDR1 SQVTM and CDR2 ANQGSEA. The V end was cut by 6 bases, the J end by 4 bases, with 15 bases between. The length of the CDR3 is 13 residues. In DNA form, the CDR3 reads TGCAGCGTGGGGCGGGACAGCCGAGAGACCCAGTACTTC. Protein product: CSVGRDSRETQYF. The full variable domain, with the rest looked up from reference TRBV29-1 and TRBJ2-5, is SAVISQKPSRDICQRGTSLTIQCQVDSQVTMMFWYRQQPGQSLTLIATANQGSEATYESGFVIDKFPISRPNLTFSTLTVSNMSPEDSSIYLCSVGRDSRETQYFGPGTRLLVL.

In its sample, this clonotype was seen a few times. A much larger clone is a single base away; this may be a read error. The chain joins TRBV2 to TRBJ2-7; D may be TRBD1 (6 bases). The CDR3 is 13 residues long. Germline V gene lookup returns CDR1 SNHLY and CDR2 FYNNEI. The CDR3 DNA reads as TGTGTCAGCAGACAGGACAGTACCTACGAGCAGTACTTC. It translates to CVSRQDSTYEQYF.

V usage is TRBV20-1 and J usage is TRBJ2-7; D is perhaps TRBD2 (6 bases). CDR3 length: 12 amino acids. Trimming took off 7 bases at V and 2 bases at J, with 12 bases between the two ends. The V gene's germline CDR1 is DFQATT and CDR2 SNEGSKA (reference sequence). DNA for the CDR3: TGCAGTGTCCCGACTAGACCCTACGAGCAGTACTTC. Translation gives CSVPTRPYEQYF.

The chain uses TRBV12-5 and TRBJ2-5, with D unclear. V lost 4 bases to trimming and J lost 8 bases, with 8 bases between them. The V gene's germline CDR1 is LGHNT and CDR2 FRNRAP. This CDR3 is built from 11 residues. As DNA, the CDR3 is TGTGCTAGTGGTTCTGGACGCACCCAGTACTTC. Translation gives CASGSGRTQYF.

Details on this clonotype: A much larger clone differs by one base, so this may be a read error. The genes are TRBV27 and TRBJ2-5; the D is unclear. This CDR3 contains 13 residues. Per the germline V gene, CDR1 is MNHEY and CDR2 is SMNVEV (reference sequence). The ends were cut back, 4 bases at V and 1 base at J, with 7 bases in the middle. The CDR3 nucleotides are TGTGCCAGCAGTTGGCGGTGCCAAGAGACCCAGTACTTC. Amino acid sequence: CASSWRCQETQYF.

The V and J genes are TRBV19 and TRBJ2-2; D is unresolved. The CDR3 contains 14 residues. V dropped 6 bases and J dropped 7 bases, with 15 bases sitting between them. Germline V CDR1 and CDR2: LNHDA, SQIVND (reference sequence). The CDR3 nucleotides read TGTGCCAGTAGCTCCCGAGACAAACTCGGGGAGCTGTTTTTT. Its protein product is CASSSRDKLGELFF.

There are many counts of this clonotype. The chain has TRBV20-1 and TRBJ2-7, with a weak D call TRBD1 (5 bases). V was clipped by 2 bases and J by 0 bases, with 8 bases between them. The CDR3 length is 13 residues. Per the germline V gene, CDR1 is DFQATT and CDR2 is SNEGSKA (reference sequence). CDR3 amino acids: CSARLTDSYEQYF. The CDR3 DNA reads TGCAGTGCTAGATTGACAGACTCCTACGAGCAGTACTTC.

This clonotype was detected ten times or more. The rearrangement joins TRBV6-5 to TRBJ2-7, with unresolved D. Germline V gene data show CDR1 as MNHEY and CDR2 as SVGAGI. This CDR3 region has 13 residues. V was shortened by 3 bases and J by 3 bases, with 9 bases between the two germline ends. This CDR3 is CASSYLLNYEQYF. CDR3 DNA: TGTGCCAGCAGTTATCTCCTGAACTACGAGCAGTACTTC.

This clonotype was recorded at least ten times. The chain's CDR3 is CSASTYSGTRGETQYF. The CDR3, as DNA: TGCAGTGCTAGCACCTATAGCGGGACCCGTGGAGAGACCCAGTACTTC. V gene TRBV20-1 combines with J gene TRBJ2-5, with 8 bases identical to TRBD2. CDR1 is DFQATT and CDR2 is SNEGSKA in the germline V gene (reference sequence). The CDR3 is 16 residues long. J lost 4 bases, V lost 3 bases, and 13 bases had no gene match.

The J gene is TRBJ1-5, the V gene TRBV7-6, with D uncertain. Germline V lookup: CDR1 SGHVS, CDR2 FNYEAQ. V lost 5 bases and J 1 base, leaving 9 bases between the germline ends. This CDR3 is 14 amino acids long. The CDR3 DNA sequence: TGTGCCAGCAGCCCAGAGGGAAGCAATCAGCCCCAGCATTTT. Its protein product is CASSPEGSNQPQHF.

This clonotype has a handful of counts. V usage is TRBV9 and J usage is TRBJ1-6, with 7 bases identical to TRBD1. The length of the CDR3 is 17 residues. Germline CDR1 is SGDLS and CDR2 is YYNGEE. Trimming removed 0 bases from V and 6 bases from J; junction bases left unmatched: 9. The CDR3 region has the DNA TGTGCCAGCAGCGTAGGGATCTCGGGACAGCCTAATTCACCCCTCCACTTT. Protein: CASSVGISGQPNSPLHF.

This clonotype occurred many times. The V call is TRBV6-1, the J call TRBJ1-1, with 8 bases identical to TRBD1. Losses at the gene ends were 5 bases for V and 7 bases for J; bases not matched to a gene: 12. This CDR3 is 15 amino acids long. Germline values: CDR1 MNHNS, CDR2 SASEGT. The CDR3 loop is CASSPDREIFVEAFF. CDR3 coding DNA: TGTGCCAGCAGTCCGGACAGGGAAATTTTCGTTGAAGCTTTCTTT.

In this sample, this clonotype turned up many times. The chain uses TRBV10-3 and TRBJ1-1; 8 nucleotides line up with TRBD1. The CDR3 extends over 13 amino acids. The germline gives CDR1 ENHRY, CDR2 SYGVKD. Trimming cost V 6 bases and J 6 bases; bases outside gene matches: 6. The CDR3 DNA is TGTGCCATCAGGGACGACAGGGGAGCTGAAGCTTTCTTT. The encoded protein is CAIRDDRGAEAFF.

This clonotype was detected only a few times. The chain employs TRBV4-1 and TRBJ2-7; 7 nucleotides line up with TRBD2. The CDR3 is 15 residues long. The V segment lost 0 bases and the J segment 6 bases; nucleotides outside the gene matches: 8. CDR1 is MGHRA and CDR2 is YSYEKL in the germline V gene. CDR3 sequence (DNA): TGCGCCAGCAGCCAAGATCCAGCGGGATCGGCCGAGCAGTACTTC. It is translated as CASSQDPAGSAEQYF.

This clonotype was counted ten times or more. The V and J genes are TRBV12-3 or TRBV12-4 and TRBJ1-1; 7 nucleotides align to TRBD1. This CDR3 has 12 residues. V trimming: 2 bases; J trimming: 7 bases; junction bases outside the gene matches: 1. Here the CDR3 DNA reads TGTGCCAGCAGTTTAACAGGGGTTGAAGCTTTCTTT. It translates to CASSLTGVEAFF.

This clonotype was counted a single time. The chain has TRBV14 and TRBJ2-3; 7 positions match TRBD2. This CDR3 spans 15 amino acids. J lost 0 bases, V lost 1 base, and 1 base had no gene match. The V gene's germline CDR1 is SGHDN and CDR2 FVKESK. The CDR3 nucleotides are TGTGCCAGCAGCCAAGGACTAGCCAGCACAGATACGCAGTATTTT. As protein: CASSQGLASTDTQYF.

This clonotype has a handful of counts. The chain has TRBV6-2 or TRBV6-3 and TRBJ2-4, with D maybe TRBD1 (6 bases). Germline loops: CDR1 MNHEY, CDR2 SVGEGT. The CDR3 is 16 residues long. With 2 bases removed from V and 2 bases from J, the gap between germline ends came to 13 bases. CDR3 region: CASSYPAQGTKNIQYF. In DNA form, the CDR3 reads TGTGCCAGCAGTTACCCCGCTCAGGGGACCAAAAACATTCAGTACTTC.

Ten or more counts support this clonotype. The V gene is TRBV7-3, the J gene TRBJ1-5; TRBD1 matches 10 bases. This CDR3 has 18 residues. The J segment lost 0 bases and the V segment lost 3 bases, leaving 8 bases of the junction unmatched. Germline-derived CDR1 and CDR2 are SGHTA and FQGTGA. CDR3 in DNA: TGTGCCAGCAGCTTTGCCGGGACAGGGGATTATAGCAATCAGCCCCAGCATTTT. Protein product: CASSFAGTGDYSNQPQHF.

The table lists this clonotype with many counts. V and J are TRBV15 and TRBJ2-5; the D gene is possibly TRBD1 (6 bases). The germline CDR1 and CDR2 sequences are LNHNV and YYDKDF (reference sequence). Trimming shortened V by 3 bases and J by 5 bases, and 13 bases separated the two germline ends. The CDR3 spans 14 residues. CDR3 nucleotides: TGTGCCACCAGCAGCCAACAGGGCCCGGAGACCCAGTACTTC. Protein sequence: CATSSQQGPETQYF.

The table lists this clonotype with many counts. CDR3 nucleotides: TGTGCCAGCAGTTCGCCCGGGGACGTATTCTACGAGCAGTACTTC. Amino acid sequence: CASSSPGDVFYEQYF. The V call is TRBV12-3 or TRBV12-4, the J call TRBJ2-7, with D perhaps matching TRBD1 or TRBD2 (5 bases each). CDR3 length: 15 amino acids. Trimming took off 4 bases at V and 3 bases at J, with 16 bases between the two ends.